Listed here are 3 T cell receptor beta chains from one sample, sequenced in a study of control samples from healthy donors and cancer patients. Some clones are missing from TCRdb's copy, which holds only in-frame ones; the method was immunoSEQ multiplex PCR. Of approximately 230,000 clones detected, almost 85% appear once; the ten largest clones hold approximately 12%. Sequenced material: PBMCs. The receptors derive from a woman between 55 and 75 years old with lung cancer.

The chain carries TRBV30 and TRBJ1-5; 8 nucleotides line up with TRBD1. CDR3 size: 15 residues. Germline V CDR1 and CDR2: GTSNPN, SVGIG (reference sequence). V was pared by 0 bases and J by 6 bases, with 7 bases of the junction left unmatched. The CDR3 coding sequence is TGTGCCTGGAGTGTACGACAGGGGATAGCTCAGCCCCAGCATTTT. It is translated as CAWSVRQGIAQPQHF.

CDR3: CASSSNNNEQFF. The CDR3, as DNA: TGTGCCAGCAGTTCGAACAACAATGAGCAGTTCTTC. V and J are TRBV6-5 and TRBJ2-1; D is undetermined. V lost 4 bases and J lost 5, with 6 bases in between. CDR1 MNHEY and CDR2 SVGAGI come from the germline V gene. This CDR3 region has 12 residues.

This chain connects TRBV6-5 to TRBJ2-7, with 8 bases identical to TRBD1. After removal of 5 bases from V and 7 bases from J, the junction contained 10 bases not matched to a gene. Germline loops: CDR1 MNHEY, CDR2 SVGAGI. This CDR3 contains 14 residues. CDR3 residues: CASSMLGTGREQYF. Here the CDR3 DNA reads TGTGCCAGCAGTATGCTTGGGACAGGAAGGGAGCAGTACTTC.